The subject of this entry is one T cell receptor (beta chain). This entry belongs to a study of CD8 T cells in Susac syndrome. Reverse transcription of about 0.5 to 1 ug RNA was carried out with random hexamers. TCRdb reprocessed the immunoSEQ multiplex PCR reads with MiXCR, giving one entry per CDR3 protein. Here the sample spans about 29,000 distinct CDR3 sequences, 85% to 95% being singletons. CD8+ and CD4+ T cells taken from blood had their TCR beta sequenced. The CDR3 extends over 16 amino acids. Trimming at V came to 1 base and at J to 0 bases, leaving 4 bases not matched to a gene. Germline lookup yields CDR1 SGHDT and CDR2 YYEEEE.

This TCR derives from a human donor in good health. Sequencing was done on a sample of CD8+ T cells from PBMCs. The rearrangement uses TRBV5-6 and TRBJ2-1; 7 nucleotides match TRBD2. CDR3 nucleotide sequence: TGTGCCAGCAGCTTGCTCCGGGGGGACTCCTACAATGAGCAGTTCTTC. Its translation is CASSLLRGDSYNEQFF.